This paragraph covers one T cell receptor beta chain sequence. Its cognate antigen is unknown. Profiled with immunoSEQ multiplex PCR; TCRdb holds only in-frame clones, not every one. The sample has around 83,000 clones; around 85% are singletons. The record originates from a study of OX40 agonist ivuxolimab in advanced cancers. Across the study: Subjects had a mean age of roughly 57 years, with a range of about 20 to 85; more than 75% were male. Anti-PD-1, anti-PD-L1 or anti-CTLA-4 therapy given earlier was allowed, and 35% to 50% had some. Broader study findings: Patients with a partial response at 0.1-3.0 mg/kg had among the lowest clonal expansion. At doses 0.1 to 3.0 mg/kg, CD4+ and CD8+ clones expanded.

Germline V gene lookup returns CDR1 SNHLY and CDR2 FYNNEI. V was shortened by 8 bases and J by 5 bases, with 16 bases between the two germline ends. The length of the CDR3 is 14 residues. The specimen comprised CD4+ or CD8+ T cells sorted from blood, sampled in a trial of the OX40 agonist ivuxolimab. V and J are TRBV2 and TRBJ2-1, with no clear D. This receptor was obtained from an adult with an advanced solid tumor such as melanoma, head and neck, liver or kidney cancer. In nucleotides, the CDR3 is TGTGCCAGCCTTAGGCGACCCCTCGACAATGAGCAGTTCTTC. Translation: CASLRRPLDNEQFF.